This entry describes one T cell receptor beta chain. This sample was taken from a study of blood T cell repertoires in COVID-19. Study-level information: Acute-phase and convalescent COVID-19 samples originated in the United States, Italy and Spain. Nucleic acid was either cDNA or gDNA, and it came from T cells, B-cell-depleted T cells, or PBMCs.

The authors' processing: By means of reference gene primer amplification, nucleated cell counts were estimated. The assay was immunoSEQ multiplex PCR, and TCRdb's table has in-frame clones only and misses some. D and trimming were read from the DNA, whereas the V and J calls and clone size are those reported in that table. The table has about 190,000 clones, approximately 80% seen once; the top ten hold 9.5% to 15%. Germline CDR1 GTSNPN, CDR2 SVGIG (reference sequence). The V end was cut by 2 bases, the J end by 6 bases, with 16 bases between. This CDR3 spans 15 amino acids. This chain joins TRBV30 and TRBJ1-4; D gene uncertain. The receptor's source is a woman between 50 and 59 years old with acute or convalescent COVID-19. The specimen sequenced was peripheral blood. CDR3 coding DNA: TGTGCCTGGAGTCAGGAGGGATGGGCATATGAAAAACTGTTTTTT. Its protein product is CAWSQEGWAYEKLFF.